A selection of T cell receptor beta chains follows, all from one sample in a study of blood T cell repertoires in COVID-19. The assay was immunoSEQ multiplex PCR, and TCRdb's table has in-frame clones only and misses some. The sample lists 100,000 or so clones, about 90% occurring once. The source material was peripheral blood. These receptors all come from a woman aged 45-59 years in a cohort sampled during active COVID-19. Each CDR3 is given with its conserved first and last residue. A D gene is named only where the DNA matches it firmly. Expanded clones are given a class, and other clones once, few, many or no size at all.

>NA|TRBJ2-1|TRBV5-1|NA
TGCGCCAGCAGCTTTGAAGGGACTGGCTACAATGAGCAGTTCTTC
CASSFEGTGYNEQFF
>TRBD2|TRBJ2-1|TRBV4-1|NA
TGCGCCAGCAGCCAGGATTCCCCGGGACTACACAATGAGCAGTTCTTC
CASSQDSPGLHNEQFF
>NA|TRBJ2-5|TRBV27|NA
TGTGCCAGCAGTCAAGGAGGGGCGGTAGCCGAGACCCAGTACTTC
CASSQGGAVAETQYF
>NA|TRBJ2-3|TRBV5-1|NA
TGCGCCAGCAGCTTGCCTAGTCTCACAGATACGCAGTATTTT
CASSLPSLTDTQYF
>TRBD2|TRBJ2-5|TRBV5-1|NA
TGCGCCAGCAGCCGAACAGGACTAGCGGGGGGGCTCGGTGAGACCCAGTACTTC
CASSRTGLAGGLGETQYF
>NA|TRBJ1-4|TRBV2|NA
TGTGCCAGCAGAAAAAGGGGGACTAATGAAAAACTGTTTTTT
CASRKRGTNEKLFF
>NA|TRBJ2-2|TRBV10-3|once
TGTGCCATCAAAGAGGAGGCCGGGGAGCTGTTTTTT
CAIKEEAGELFF
>NA|TRBJ1-6|TRBV5-1|NA
TGCGCCAGCGGTCGCGCGGGTAATTCACCCCTCCACTTT
CASGRAGNSPLHF
>TRBD1|TRBJ1-1|TRBV29-1|NA
TGCAGCGTTAAATATTCCGGGACAGGGGGCCGCACTGAAGCTTTCTTT
CSVKYSGTGGRTEAFF
>TRBD2|TRBJ2-1|TRBV6-5|NA
TGTGCCAGCAGCAAACTAGCGGCCTCCTACAATGAGCAGTTCTTC
CASSKLAASYNEQFF
>NA|TRBJ1-3|TRBV5-1|NA
TGCGCCAGCAGCTTGGGGGCAGGGGAAATATCTGGAAACACCATATATTTT
CASSLGAGEISGNTIYF
>NA|TRBJ1-1|TRBV28|NA
TGTGCCAGCAGTTCCCACTCGACAGTATCTGAAGCTTTCTTT
CASSSHSTVSEAFF
>TRBD1|TRBJ1-2|TRBV4-1|NA
TGCGCCAGCAGCCAAGATCAGGGACAGTGGGGCTACACCTTC
CASSQDQGQWGYTF
>TRBD1|TRBJ2-3|TRBV7-9|NA
TGTGCCAGCAGCTTAGCATCGACAGGGCGCGGAGATACGCAGTATTTT
CASSLASTGRGDTQYF
>TRBD2|TRBJ2-2|TRBV2|NA
TGTGCCAAATCTAGCGGGGGACAGAACACCGGGGAGCTGTTTTTT
CAKSSGGQNTGELFF
>TRBD1|TRBJ2-3|TRBV7-3|NA
TGTGCCAGCAGCCGGGACAGGGGAGGCGGCACAGATACGCAGTATTTT
CASSRDRGGGTDTQYF
>TRBD2|TRBJ2-1|TRBV5-1|NA
TGCGCCAGCAGCTCCGCCGGACTAGACAATGAGCAGTTCTTC
CASSSAGLDNEQFF
>NA|TRBJ2-5|TRBV10-3|once
TGTGCCATCACCGGAGACCTAGCCGAGACCCAGTACTTC
CAITGDLAETQYF
>TRBD1|TRBJ2-5|TRBV18|NA
TGTGCCAGCGGGACAGGGGACCAAGAGACCCAGTACTTC
CASGTGDQETQYF
>TRBD1|TRBJ1-1|TRBV19|NA
TGTGCCAGTAGCCCACAGGGGGTATACTTAAGTGGCACTGAAGCTTTCTTT
CASSPQGVYLSGTEAFF
>TRBD2|TRBJ2-7|TRBV28|NA
TGTGCCAGCAGCCAAACTCTAGCGGGCTTGTACGAGCAGTACTTC
CASSQTLAGLYEQYF
>NA|TRBJ2-5|TRBV7-9|NA
TGTGCCAGCTGCATGGGGGGGGCGCCTCACCCCCAGTACTTC
CASCMGGAPHPQYF
>TRBD1|TRBJ2-7|TRBV6-6|few
TGTGCCAGCAGACGAACCGGGACAGGCCCCTACGAGCAGTACTTC
CASRRTGTGPYEQYF
>TRBD1|TRBJ1-2|TRBV5-4|NA
TGTGCCAGCAGCTTGGGACAGGGGTCAGGCGGCTACACCTTC
CASSLGQGSGGYTF
>TRBD2|TRBJ2-1|TRBV7-9|NA
TGTGCCAGCAGTCTCGGACTAGCGGGAAGGCGTGAGCAGTTCTTC
CASSLGLAGRREQFF
>TRBD1|TRBJ2-1|TRBV6-4|NA
TGTGCCAGCAGGAGAGGGACAGGGGGCCTAGATGAGCAGTTCTTC
CASRRGTGGLDEQFF
>TRBD1|TRBJ2-7|TRBV7-9|NA
TGTGCCAGCAGCACGGGGACAGGGGACTACGAGCAGTACTTC
CASSTGTGDYEQYF
>NA|TRBJ1-1|TRBV7-2|NA
TGTGCCAGCAGTCAGGGGTTTTCCTCTGAAGCTTTCTTT
CASSQGFSSEAFF
>NA|TRBJ2-7|TRBV7-6|NA
TGTGCCAGCAGCTTAGTTCCGGACAGTTCCTACGAGCAGTACTTC
CASSLVPDSSYEQYF
>NA|TRBJ2-1|TRBV28|NA
TGTGCCAGCAGCCCGGGCGGGGTATCTGGTGAGCAGTTCTTC
CASSPGGVSGEQFF
>NA|TRBJ1-4|TRBV4-1|NA
TGCGCCAGCGCCCCCACGCGGGGTGAAAAACTGTTTTTT
CASAPTRGEKLFF
>NA|TRBJ1-3|TRBV28|few
TGTGCCAGCAGTTCCCAGACAGCCTCTGGAAACACCATATATTTT
CASSSQTASGNTIYF
>TRBD1|TRBJ2-4|TRBV2|NA
TGTGCCAGCAGTCCAGGGGGATTAAACATTCAGTACTTC
CASSPGGLNIQYF
>TRBD2|TRBJ2-1|TRBV19|NA
TGTGCCAGTACCCTGACTAGCGGGGGGCACAATGAGCAGTTCTTC
CASTLTSGGHNEQFF
>NA|TRBJ1-1|TRBV7-9|NA
TGTGCCAGCAGCTTCCCCCCCCCGTCTGAAGCTTTCTTT
CASSFPPPSEAFF
>NA|TRBJ1-1|TRBV5-1|NA
TGCGCCAGCAGCATGGGGGGGCGGGACACTGAAGCTTTCTTT
CASSMGGRDTEAFF
>TRBD1|TRBJ2-7|TRBV4-1|few
TGCGCCAGCAGCCCTGGACAGGGGTTGTACGAGCAGTACTTC
CASSPGQGLYEQYF
>NA|TRBJ1-5|TRBV29-1|NA
TGCAGCGTTGCAGGGTTCAATCAGCCCCAGCATTTT
CSVAGFNQPQHF
>TRBD2|TRBJ2-1|TRBV3-1/TRBV3-2|NA
TGTGCCAGCAGCCAAGCGCGACTAGCGGGATACAATGAGCAGTTCTTC
CASSQARLAGYNEQFF